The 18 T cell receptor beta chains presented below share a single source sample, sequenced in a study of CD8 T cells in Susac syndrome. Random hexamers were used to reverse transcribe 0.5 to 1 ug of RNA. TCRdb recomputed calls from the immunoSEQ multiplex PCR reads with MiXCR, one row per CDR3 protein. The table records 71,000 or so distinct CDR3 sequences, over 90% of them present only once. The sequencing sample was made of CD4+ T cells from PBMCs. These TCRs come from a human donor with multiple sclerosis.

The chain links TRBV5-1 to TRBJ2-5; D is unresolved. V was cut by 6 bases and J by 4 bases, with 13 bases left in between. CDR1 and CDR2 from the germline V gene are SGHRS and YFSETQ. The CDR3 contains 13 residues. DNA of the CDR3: TGCGCCAGCACGGAGAGAGTGGGAGAGACCCAGTACTTC. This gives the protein CASTERVGETQYF.

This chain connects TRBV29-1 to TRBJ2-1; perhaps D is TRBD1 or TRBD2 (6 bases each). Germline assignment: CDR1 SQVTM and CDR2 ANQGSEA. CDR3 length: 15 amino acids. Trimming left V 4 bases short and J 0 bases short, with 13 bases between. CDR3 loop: CSVGLGGSSYNEQFF. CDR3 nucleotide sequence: TGCAGCGTTGGGTTAGGGGGGAGCTCCTACAATGAGCAGTTCTTC.

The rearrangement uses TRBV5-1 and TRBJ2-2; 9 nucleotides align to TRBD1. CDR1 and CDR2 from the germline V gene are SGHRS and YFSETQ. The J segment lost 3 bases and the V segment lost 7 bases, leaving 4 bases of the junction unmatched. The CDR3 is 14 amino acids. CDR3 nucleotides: TGCGCCAGCCGGGACAGGGCGGACACCGGGGAGCTGTTTTTT. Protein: CASRDRADTGELFF.

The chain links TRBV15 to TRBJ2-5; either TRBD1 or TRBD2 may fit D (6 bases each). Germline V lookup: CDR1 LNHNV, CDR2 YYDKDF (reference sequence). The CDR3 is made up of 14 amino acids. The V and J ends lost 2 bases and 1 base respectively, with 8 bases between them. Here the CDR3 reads CATSRKGGQETQYF. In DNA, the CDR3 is TGTGCCACCAGCAGAAAGGGGGGCCAAGAGACCCAGTACTTC.

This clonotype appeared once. The CDR3: CASSPSGTLSSYEQYF. The DNA of the CDR3 is TGTGCCAGCAGCCCCTCCGGGACGCTGAGCTCCTACGAGCAGTACTTC. The chain has TRBV7-9 and TRBJ2-7; TRBD1 or TRBD2 may be the D gene (5 bases each). Germline V CDR1 and CDR2: SEHNR, FQNEAQ (reference sequence). CDR3 size: 16 residues. V dropped 5 bases and J dropped 0 bases, with 17 bases sitting between them.

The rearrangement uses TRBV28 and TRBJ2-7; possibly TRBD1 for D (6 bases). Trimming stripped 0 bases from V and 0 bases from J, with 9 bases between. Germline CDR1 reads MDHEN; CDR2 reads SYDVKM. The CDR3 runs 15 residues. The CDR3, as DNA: TGTGCCAGCAGTTTATGGGGCAGGGGCTCCTACGAGCAGTACTTC. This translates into CASSLWGRGSYEQYF.

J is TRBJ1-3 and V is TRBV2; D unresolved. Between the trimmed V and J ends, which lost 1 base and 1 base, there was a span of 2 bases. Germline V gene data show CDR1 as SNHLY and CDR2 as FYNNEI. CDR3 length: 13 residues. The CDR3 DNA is TGTGCCAGCAGTGAAGAGTCTGGAAACACCATATATTTT. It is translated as CASSEESGNTIYF. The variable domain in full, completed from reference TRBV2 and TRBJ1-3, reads EPEVTQTPSHQVTQMGQEVILRCVPISNHLYFYWYRQILGQKVEFLVSFYNNEISEKSEIFDDQFSVERPDGSNFTLKIRSTKLEDSAMYFCASSEESGNTIYFGEGSWLTVV.

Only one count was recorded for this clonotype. The CDR3 is CASSLRTGGDGYGYTF. The CDR3 nucleotides are TGCGCCAGCAGCCTTCGGACAGGGGGCGACGGCTATGGCTACACCTTC. This rearrangement joins TRBV4-3 to TRBJ1-2; 11 bases fit TRBD1. The CDR3 totals 16 residues. CDR1 LGHNA and CDR2 YSLEER come from the germline V gene. V shed 4 bases, J shed 4 bases, and the junction held 8 bases outside the gene matches.

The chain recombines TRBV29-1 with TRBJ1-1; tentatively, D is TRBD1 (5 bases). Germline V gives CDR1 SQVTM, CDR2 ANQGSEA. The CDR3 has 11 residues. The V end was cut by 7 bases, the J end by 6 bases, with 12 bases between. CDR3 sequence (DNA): TGCAGCGCCGGGGGATCAGCTGAAGCTTTCTTT. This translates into CSAGGSAEAFF. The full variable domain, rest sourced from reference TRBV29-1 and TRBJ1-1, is SAVISQKPSRDICQRGTSLTIQCQVDSQVTMMFWYRQQPGQSLTLIATANQGSEATYESGFVIDKFPISRPNLTFSTLTVSNMSPEDSSIYLCSAGGSAEAFFGQGTRLTVV.

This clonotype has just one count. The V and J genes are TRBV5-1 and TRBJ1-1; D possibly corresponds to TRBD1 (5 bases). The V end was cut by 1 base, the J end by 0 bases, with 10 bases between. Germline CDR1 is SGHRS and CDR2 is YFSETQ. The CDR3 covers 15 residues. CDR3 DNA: TGCGCCAGCAGCTTGCGAGGGGTCATGAACACTGAAGCTTTCTTT. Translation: CASSLRGVMNTEAFF. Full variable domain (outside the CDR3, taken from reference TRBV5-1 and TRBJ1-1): KAGVTQTPRYLIKTRGQQVTLSCSPISGHRSVSWYQQTPGQGLQFLFEYFSETQRNKGNFPGRFSGRQFSNSRSEMNVSTLELGDSALYLCASSLRGVMNTEAFFGQGTRLTVV.

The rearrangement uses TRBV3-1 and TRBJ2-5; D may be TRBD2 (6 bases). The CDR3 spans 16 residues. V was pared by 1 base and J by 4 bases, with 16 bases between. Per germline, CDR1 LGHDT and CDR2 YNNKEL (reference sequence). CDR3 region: CASSQARAGRRETQYF. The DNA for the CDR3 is TGTGCCAGCAGCCAAGCTCGTGCAGGGAGGCGAGAGACCCAGTACTTC.

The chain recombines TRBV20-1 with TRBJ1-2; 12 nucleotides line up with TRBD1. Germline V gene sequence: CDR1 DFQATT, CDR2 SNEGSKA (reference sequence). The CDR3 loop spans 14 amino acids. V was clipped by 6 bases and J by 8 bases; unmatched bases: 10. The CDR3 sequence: CSANPGQGARGYTF. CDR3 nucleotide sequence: TGCAGTGCGAATCCGGGACAGGGGGCCCGGGGCTACACCTTC.

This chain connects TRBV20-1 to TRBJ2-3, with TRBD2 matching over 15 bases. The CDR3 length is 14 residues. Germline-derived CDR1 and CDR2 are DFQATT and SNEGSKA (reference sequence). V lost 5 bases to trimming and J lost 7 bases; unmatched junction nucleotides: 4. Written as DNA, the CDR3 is TGCAGTGCTCTTGGGACTAGCGGGGGGAATACGCAGTATTTT. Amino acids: CSALGTSGGNTQYF.

The CDR3 sequence is CASSLNRVGADTQYF. As DNA, the CDR3 is TGCGCCAGCAGCCTTAACAGGGTAGGCGCAGATACGCAGTATTTT. This chain links TRBV4-3 with TRBJ2-3; tentatively, D is TRBD1 (6 bases). The CDR3 is made up of 15 amino acids. Per the germline V gene, CDR1 is LGHNA and CDR2 is YSLEER. The V end was cut by 4 bases, the J end by 4 bases, with 15 bases between.

This chain's CDR3 is CASSPQPGLNYGYTF. The CDR3 nucleotides read TGCGCCAGCAGCCCGCAACCAGGACTGAACTATGGCTACACCTTC. The V and J genes are TRBV4-3 and TRBJ1-2; D is unresolved. This CDR3 region has 15 residues. Germline-derived CDR1 and CDR2 are LGHNA and YSLEER. V was pared by 4 bases and J by 2 bases, with 14 bases between.

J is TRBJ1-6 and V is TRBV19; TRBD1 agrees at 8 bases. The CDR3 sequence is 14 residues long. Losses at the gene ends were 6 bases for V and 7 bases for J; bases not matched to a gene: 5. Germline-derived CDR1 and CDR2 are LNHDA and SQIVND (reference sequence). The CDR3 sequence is CASRLQGDNSPLHF. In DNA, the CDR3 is TGTGCCAGTAGACTACAGGGGGACAATTCACCCCTCCACTTT.

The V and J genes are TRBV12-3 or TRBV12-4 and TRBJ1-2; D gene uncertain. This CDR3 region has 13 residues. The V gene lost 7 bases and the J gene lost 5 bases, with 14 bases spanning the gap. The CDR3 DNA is TGTGCCAGCAACCCCACCAGGTGGTATGGCTACACCTTC. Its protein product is CASNPTRWYGYTF.

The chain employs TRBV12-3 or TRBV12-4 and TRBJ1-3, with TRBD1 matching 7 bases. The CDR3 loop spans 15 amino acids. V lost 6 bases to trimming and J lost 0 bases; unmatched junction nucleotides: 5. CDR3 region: CASSLSGGSGNTIYF. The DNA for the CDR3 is TGTGCCAGCAGCCTGTCAGGGGGCTCTGGAAACACCATATATTTT.